Listed below are T cell receptor beta chains from one sample, sequenced in a study of cytomegalovirus exposure and HLA in healthy donors. The repertoire was sequenced with immunoSEQ multiplex PCR; TCRdb's copy has only in-frame clones and lacks some. The table records about 170,000 clones, 70% to 90% of them present only once. Sequencing used PBMCs. The receptor source for this set is a girl aged 5 to 17 in good health and CMV-seropositive. The CDR3 runs from the conserved cysteine through the conserved F or W. A D gene is named only where the DNA matches it firmly. Rows give clone size only sometimes, using once, few, many, or a class for an expanded clone.

v_gene	j_gene	abundance	d_gene	CDR3nt	CDR3aa
TRBV6-5	TRBJ2-6	NA	NA	TGTGCCAGCAGTTACGCGCGCCGTGGGGCCAACGTCCTGACTTTC	CASSYARRGANVLTF
TRBV5-1	TRBJ2-3	NA	NA	TGCGCCAGCAGTTCACAGGGTACAGATACGCAGTATTTT	CASSSQGTDTQYF
TRBV19	TRBJ2-5	NA	TRBD2	TGTGCCAGTAGTATAGACGGACTAGCGGGGCAGTACTTC	CASSIDGLAGQYF
TRBV2	TRBJ2-3	NA	TRBD1	TGTGCCAGCAGCTATCAGAACCGGGACAGGGACCCAGATACGCAGTATTTT	CASSYQNRDRDPDTQYF
TRBV5-5	TRBJ2-1	NA	TRBD1	TGTGCCAGCAGCCCCGGACAGGGATACAATGAGCAGTTCTTC	CASSPGQGYNEQFF
TRBV9	TRBJ2-1	NA	NA	TGTGCCAGCAGCGTAGTTCCGGGGTACAATGAGCAGTTCTTC	CASSVVPGYNEQFF
TRBV2	TRBJ1-1	NA	NA	TGTGCCAGCAGTGCGGTGGGGGCAGGATTTACAGTGAACACTGAAGCTTTCTTT	CASSAVGAGFTVNTEAFF
TRBV7-9	TRBJ1-1	NA	NA	TGTGCCAGCAGCGTCGGGAACACTGAAGCTTTCTTT	CASSVGNTEAFF
TRBV14	TRBJ1-1	few	NA	TGTGCCAGCAGCCAAGGGAAAGGGGTCACTGAAGCTTTCTTT	CASSQGKGVTEAFF
TRBV11-3	TRBJ2-7	NA	TRBD1	TGTGCCAGCAGCTGGGACAGGGGTCCGGGGGAGCAGTACTTC	CASSWDRGPGEQYF
TRBV9	TRBJ1-1	once	TRBD1	TGTGCCAGCAGCCCAGGGACAGGGGCTGAAGCTTTCTTT	CASSPGTGAEAFF
TRBV9	TRBJ2-3	NA	NA	TGTGCCAGCAGCGTGCGGGGGCGGTTAGAAGATACGCAGTATTTT	CASSVRGRLEDTQYF
TRBV4-1	TRBJ2-7	NA	TRBD2	TGCGCCAGCAGGCAACTAGCGGGGGGCCCCTACGAGCAGTACTTC	CASRQLAGGPYEQYF
TRBV5-5	TRBJ2-3	NA	NA	TGTGCCAGCAGCATCCGGGACACCAGCACAGATACGCAGTATTTT	CASSIRDTSTDTQYF
TRBV5-4	TRBJ2-7	NA	TRBD2	TGTGCCAGCAGCGCGCCAGGACTAGCGGGGGCGGTGTACTTC	CASSAPGLAGAVYF
TRBV18	TRBJ1-5	NA	NA	TGTGCCAGCTCACCACCGCGGGAAAAGAATCAGCCCCAGCATTTT	CASSPPREKNQPQHF
TRBV15	TRBJ1-2	NA	TRBD1	TGTGCCACCACCTCAGGGGGACATTCTAACTATGGCTACACCTTC	CATTSGGHSNYGYTF
TRBV21-1	TRBJ1-5	NA	NA	TGTGCCTCCCTCAGTGCGGGTAATGGCGGTCAGCCCCAGCATTTT	CASLSAGNGGQPQHF
TRBV5-6	TRBJ2-1	NA	NA	TGTGCCAGCAGCCCGGAGTTTGGGTTCTCCAATGAGCAGTTCTTC	CASSPEFGFSNEQFF
TRBV6-5	TRBJ2-3	once	TRBD2	TGTGCCAGCAGGCCGGGGGGGAGGAGAAATACGCAGTATTTT	CASRPGGRRNTQYF
TRBV28	TRBJ2-1	NA	NA	TGTGCCAGCAGGGCCCATGAGCAGTTCTTC	CASRAHEQFF
TRBV2	TRBJ2-3	NA	TRBD2	TGTGCCAGCGCTAGCGGGGGAACGCAGTATTTT	CASASGGTQYF
TRBV19	TRBJ1-5	NA	NA	TGTGCCAGTAGTATGAGGGACATCAATCAGCCCCAGCATTTT	CASSMRDINQPQHF
TRBV5-1	TRBJ2-5	once	TRBD1	TGCGCCAGCAGCCGTGCGACAGGGGTAGAGACCCAGTACTTC	CASSRATGVETQYF
TRBV6-5	TRBJ2-3	NA	NA	TGTGCCAGCAGTTACGGGGTCCGGGAAACAGATACGCAGTATTTT	CASSYGVRETDTQYF
TRBV11-2	TRBJ1-1	NA	TRBD1	TGTGCCAGCACCCCACAGGGGTTCGGTGAAGCTTTCTTT	CASTPQGFGEAFF
TRBV6-6	TRBJ2-1	NA	NA	TGTGCCAGCAGTGCCCTATCTACAGGAAACAATGAGCAGTTCTTC	CASSALSTGNNEQFF
TRBV27	TRBJ2-7	NA	TRBD2	TGTGCCAGCAACCCTTACAGCGGGGGCCTCCAGCAGTACTTC	CASNPYSGGLQQYF
TRBV6-5	TRBJ2-3	NA	TRBD2	TGTGCCAGCATGGCGGGGGGCAGGGCAGATACGCAGTATTTT	CASMAGGRADTQYF
TRBV9	TRBJ2-1	NA	TRBD1	TGTGCCAGCAGCCCGCGGACAGGGGGAAATGAGCAGTTCTTC	CASSPRTGGNEQFF
TRBV2	TRBJ1-4	NA	TRBD1	TGTGCCAGCGGTAACTTGGACAGGGGAGGTGAAAAACTGTTTTTT	CASGNLDRGGEKLFF
TRBV11-2	TRBJ1-1	few	NA	TGTGCCAGCAGCTTTGGACGGGAGAACACTGAAGCTTTCTTT	CASSFGRENTEAFF
TRBV4-2	TRBJ2-5	NA	TRBD2	TGTGCCAGCAGCCAAGATGCTAGCGGGGGTTTTGAGACCCAGTACTTC	CASSQDASGGFETQYF
TRBV27	TRBJ2-5	NA	NA	TGTGCCAGCAGTTTCGGGGGACAGTACCAAGAGACCCAGTACTTC	CASSFGGQYQETQYF
TRBV5-1	TRBJ2-7	NA	TRBD2	TGCGCCAGCAGCATGAGAGGGACTAGCGGGGGGGCCTACGAGCAGTACTTC	CASSMRGTSGGAYEQYF
TRBV19	TRBJ1-2	NA	NA	TGTGCCAGTAGTATTGTCGGGATCGGGAACTATGGCTACACCTTC	CASSIVGIGNYGYTF
TRBV19	TRBJ1-4	NA	NA	TGTGCCAGTAGTATGAGGGGGAAACTGTTTTTT	CASSMRGKLFF
TRBV7-6	TRBJ2-5	NA	NA	TGTGCCAGCAGCTCCCTACAAGAGACCCAGTACTTC	CASSSLQETQYF
TRBV4-1	TRBJ2-1	few	TRBD2	TGCGCCAGCAGGAGAACGGGGGGATTCTACAATGAGCAGTTCTTC	CASRRTGGFYNEQFF
TRBV2	TRBJ1-1	NA	NA	TGTGCCAGCAGACCCTCCGAGCACACTGAAGCTTTCTTT	CASRPSEHTEAFF
TRBV5-1	TRBJ1-6	NA	NA	TGCGCCAGCAGCTTGCAAGGTACAGGACCAAATAATTCACCCCTCCACTTT	CASSLQGTGPNNSPLHF
TRBV7-2	TRBJ2-7	NA	NA	TGTGCCAGCAGCTTCCAGGGTACGATCTACGAGCAGTACTTC	CASSFQGTIYEQYF
TRBV15	TRBJ2-5	NA	TRBD2	TGTGCCACCAGTCCGCGGGGGGGCCAGAAGACCCAGTACTTC	CATSPRGGQKTQYF
TRBV6-5	TRBJ1-2	NA	NA	TGTGCCAGCAGTTCGAACTACAGGGAGCCTTCCTATGGCTACACCTTC	CASSSNYREPSYGYTF
TRBV9	TRBJ1-1	NA	NA	TGTGCCAGCAGCTCTCATTCACAGGGCACTGAAGCTTTCTTT	CASSSHSQGTEAFF
TRBV9	TRBJ2-3	NA	TRBD1	TGTGCCAGCAGCCCCCGACAGGGGGCGCATAAAGATACGCAGTATTTT	CASSPRQGAHKDTQYF
TRBV19	TRBJ1-1	NA	NA	TGTGCCAGTAGTAGGGGCCAGGGGAGGGTCACTGAAGCTTTCTTT	CASSRGQGRVTEAFF
TRBV6-1	TRBJ2-1	NA	TRBD1	TGTGCCAGCAGTGACCCGTACTACAGGGGCCATGAGCAGTTCTTC	CASSDPYYRGHEQFF
TRBV15	TRBJ1-2	NA	NA	TGTGCCACCAGCAGAGAGGTGGCAGGCCCAGATCGTAACTATGGCTACACCTTC	CATSREVAGPDRNYGYTF
TRBV9	TRBJ2-1	NA	NA	TGTGCCAGCAGCGTAGAAAGGGGCTCCTACAATGAGCAGTTCTTC	CASSVERGSYNEQFF
TRBV19	TRBJ1-1	few	TRBD1	TGTGCCAGTAGTACACTTTACAGGGGAGGAGTGAACACTGAAGCTTTCTTT	CASSTLYRGGVNTEAFF
TRBV2	TRBJ2-1	NA	NA	TGTGCCAGCAGTGAAGCGCGTGGGGGCAGTACTGAGCAGTTCTTC	CASSEARGGSTEQFF
TRBV5-4	TRBJ2-1	NA	TRBD2	TGTGCCAGCAGCTTGTCTGGACTAGCGTCTGAGCAGTTCTTC	CASSLSGLASEQFF
TRBV6-1	TRBJ2-7	once	TRBD2	TGTGCCAGCAGTGAAGGGACTAGCGGGGAAAGCTCCTACGAGCAGTACTTC	CASSEGTSGESSYEQYF
TRBV4-2	TRBJ1-2	once	TRBD1	TGTGCCAGCAGCCAAGATTCGAGGGGGCGGGTCACCTTC	CASSQDSRGRVTF
TRBV11-2	TRBJ2-7	NA	NA	TGTGCCAGCAGCTCCATTAGCTCCTACGAGCAGTACTTC	CASSSISSYEQYF
TRBV21-1	TRBJ1-6	NA	NA	TGTGCCAGCAGCGTCCGGGTCCTAGCATTCTATAATTCACCCCTCCACTTT	CASSVRVLAFYNSPLHF
TRBV6-1	TRBJ1-2	NA	NA	TGTGCCAGCAGTGAAGCGCATTGGGGCAAGTCCGACTCTGGCTACACCTTC	CASSEAHWGKSDSGYTF
TRBV5-4	TRBJ1-2	NA	NA	TGTGCCAGCAGCTTTCAACAGGGCTATGGCTACACCTTC	CASSFQQGYGYTF